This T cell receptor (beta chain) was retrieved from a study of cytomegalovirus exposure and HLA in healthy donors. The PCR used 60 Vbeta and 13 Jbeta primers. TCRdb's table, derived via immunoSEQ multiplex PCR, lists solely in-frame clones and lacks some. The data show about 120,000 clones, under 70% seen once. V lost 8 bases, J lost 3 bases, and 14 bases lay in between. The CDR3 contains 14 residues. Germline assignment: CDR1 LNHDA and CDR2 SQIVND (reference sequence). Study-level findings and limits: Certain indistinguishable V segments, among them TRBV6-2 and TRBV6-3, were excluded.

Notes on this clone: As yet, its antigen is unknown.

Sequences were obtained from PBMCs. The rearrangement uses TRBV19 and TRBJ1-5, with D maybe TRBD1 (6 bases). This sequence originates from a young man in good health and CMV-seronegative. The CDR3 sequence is CASGSGDYNQPQHF. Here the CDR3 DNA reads TGTGCCAGTGGGTCAGGGGACTACAATCAGCCCCAGCATTTT.